This TCR beta chain comes out of a study of blood T cell repertoires in COVID-19. Overall study: The United States, Italy and Spain were the sources of the acute and convalescent COVID-19 samples. The cDNA or gDNA used as material had been derived from T cells, B-cell-depleted T cells, or PBMCs.

Methods used by the authors: Amplifying reference gene primers gave estimates of nucleated cell counts. Repertoires were generated with immunoSEQ multiplex PCR, while TCRdb's copy carries only in-frame clones and drops some. Clone size and V and J calls were adopted from that table, with D and trimming inferred from the DNA. The table includes roughly 43,000 clones, about nine tenths detected once. This CDR3 has 17 residues. Looked up from germline, CDR1 is SGHNT and CDR2 is YYREEE (reference sequence). V dropped 4 bases and J dropped 1; count of bases not matched to a gene: 10. This receptor was taken from a man aged 60 to 69 with active COVID-19. The rearrangement joins TRBV5-4 to TRBJ2-2; 7 bases align to TRBD2. Sequencing was carried out using peripheral blood. The CDR3 here is CASSTSAYSLNTGELFF. The DNA for the CDR3 is TGTGCCAGCAGCACTAGCGCCTACTCCTTGAACACCGGGGAGCTGTTTTTT.